The 19 T cell receptor beta chains below come from one sample, sequenced in a study of blood T cells in healthy people across ages. It was with a sample-barcoded 5' primer and a J-beta primer mix that a second PCR of roughly 7 to 12 cycles was run. TCRdb re-called the 5' RACE reads with MiXCR, one entry per CDR3 protein. The table shows about 1.4 million distinct CDR3 sequences, with almost 60% occurring only once. Sequenced input: blood. The source of these receptors is a man younger than 35 in good health.

The chain links TRBV6-2 or TRBV6-3 to TRBJ2-7; 7 positions agree with TRBD1. Matching the DNA end better, TRBJ2-5 makes the J call doubtful. The germline V gene has CDR1 MNHEY and CDR2 SVGEGT. This CDR3 spans 13 amino acids. CDR3 nucleotides: TGTGCCAGCAGAACGACAGGGCGAGAGACCCAGTACTTC. Protein product: CASRTTGRETQYF.

The genes are TRBV4-3 and TRBJ2-2, with D possibly TRBD2 on 5 matching bases. The CDR3 covers 18 residues. Trimming cost V 3 bases and J 0 bases, with 17 bases left between them. CDR1 is LGHNA and CDR2 is YSLEER in the germline V gene. CDR3 sequence reads: CASSHLLGSKSNTGELFF. The CDR3, as DNA: TGCGCCAGCAGCCACTTACTAGGGTCTAAATCGAACACCGGGGAGCTGTTTTTT.

This clonotype was counted between two and nine times. The chain recombines TRBV13 with TRBJ2-1, with a tentative D call TRBD2 (5 bases). The CDR3 consists of 15 residues. CDR1 is PRHDT and CDR2 is FYEKMQ in the germline V gene (reference sequence). Trimming shortened V by 5 bases and J by 12 bases, and 23 bases separated the two germline ends. CDR3 region: CASSPLWLASGLQFF. The DNA of the CDR3 is TGTGCCAGCAGCCCTCTTTGGTTAGCGTCCGGCCTGCAGTTCTTC.

A single count supports this clonotype. The V and J genes are TRBV4-2 and TRBJ2-7, with 13 bases lining up with TRBD2. CDR1 and CDR2 from the germline V gene are LGHNA and YNFKEQ. The CDR3 is 16 amino acids. The trim removed 4 bases at V and 7 bases at J, leaving 10 bases unmatched. The CDR3 loop is CASSRSGTSGMNEQYF. As DNA, the CDR3 is TGTGCCAGCAGCCGATCCGGGACTAGCGGGATGAATGAGCAGTACTTC.

The chain uses TRBV20-1 and TRBJ1-1; 11 bases agree with TRBD1. The V segment lost 1 base and the J segment 6 bases; nucleotides outside the gene matches: 7. CDR1 and CDR2 (germline): DFQATT, SNEGSKA (reference sequence). The CDR3 is 15 residues long. CDR3 coding DNA: TGCAGTGCTAGAGGGGGGGGACAGGGGGTTCCTGAAGCTTTCTTT. Amino acids: CSARGGGQGVPEAFF.

The CDR3 protein is CASSDQWPAQETQYF. CDR3 nucleotide sequence: TGTGCCAGCAGTGACCAATGGCCGGCGCAAGAGACCCAGTACTTC. The V gene is TRBV25-1, the J gene TRBJ2-5; D gene ambiguous. Trimming pared 3 bases from V and 2 bases from J, leaving 13 bases between. Germline assignment: CDR1 MGHDK and CDR2 SYGVNS. The CDR3 spans 15 residues.

The V gene is TRBV10-3, the J gene TRBJ2-3; the match to TRBD1 covers 8 bases. The ends lost 6 bases at V and 4 bases at J; junction bases unmatched: 3. The CDR3 has 13 amino acids. Germline lookup yields CDR1 ENHRY and CDR2 SYGVKD. The DNA of the CDR3 is TGTGCCATCAGGGACAGGGTTCCAGATACGCAGTATTTT. Its translation is CAIRDRVPDTQYF.

Notes on this clonotype: An end of the junction differs from the germline gene, which may be a read error. The chain joins TRBV29-1 to TRBJ2-2; D possibly corresponds to TRBD2 (5 bases). Germline V gene lookup returns CDR1 SQVTM and CDR2 ANQGSEA. The CDR3 sequence is 12 residues long. Written as DNA, the CDR3 is TGCAGCGTCTCAGAGGGAGCCGGGGAACTGTTTTTT. Its protein product is CSVSEGAGELFF.

This chain uses TRBV4-2 with TRBJ2-2; perhaps TRBD1 as D (6 bases). This CDR3 region has 15 residues. The V end lost 5 bases, the J end lost 2 bases, and 12 bases lay between the germline ends. Germline V gene sequence: CDR1 LGHNA, CDR2 YNFKEQ. The CDR3 coding sequence is TGTGCCAGCAGCGCAGGGACATCCAACACCGGGGAGCTGTTTTTT. Amino acids: CASSAGTSNTGELFF.

The chain carries TRBV4-3 and TRBJ2-1; TRBD1 aligns across 8 bases. The end of the DNA is better explained by TRBJ2-7, so the J call may be wrong. The CDR3 loop spans 15 amino acids. Germline CDR1 LGHNA, CDR2 YSLEER. DNA of the CDR3: TGCGCCAGCAGCCATGGACAGGGAATCCACAATGAGCAGTACTTC. This sequence encodes CASSHGQGIHNEQYF.

The gene calls are TRBV12-5 and TRBJ2-3; D might be TRBD2 (6 bases). V shed 10 bases and J shed 3 bases, with 26 bases lying between them. In germline, CDR1 is LGHNT, CDR2 FRNRAP. The CDR3 is 17 residues long. The CDR3 DNA reads TGTGCTAAACGGGTGGACTACCTCACCTCTACTACAGATACGCAGTATTTT. This codes for CAKRVDYLTSTTDTQYF.

J is TRBJ1-5 and V is TRBV20-1; D unclear. V shed 5 bases and J shed 2 bases, with 13 bases lying between them. Germline lookup yields CDR1 DFQATT and CDR2 SNEGSKA (reference sequence). The CDR3 runs 14 residues. CDR3 bases: TGCAGTGCTTTGAAAATTTTGGGCAATCAGCCCCAGCATTTT. It translates to CSALKILGNQPQHF.

This clonotype was found a few times. The chain couples TRBV6-2 or TRBV6-3 to TRBJ2-1, with D hard to call. Trimming pared 5 bases from V and 1 base from J, leaving 9 bases between. Germline V lookup: CDR1 MNHEY, CDR2 SVGEGT. This CDR3 has 14 residues. This CDR3 reads CASSPTPSYNEQFF. In DNA, the CDR3 is TGTGCCAGCAGTCCGACCCCTTCCTACAATGAGCAGTTCTTC.

The rearrangement joins TRBV28 to TRBJ2-7, with 11 bases fitting TRBD2. J was trimmed by 4 bases and V by 1 base; bases with no gene match: 6. Germline lookup yields CDR1 MDHEN and CDR2 SYDVKM. The CDR3 runs to 16 residues. The CDR3 nucleotides read TGTGCCAGCAGTTTATTACTAGCGGGGGTTCGTTACGAGCAGTACTTC. This codes for CASSLLLAGVRYEQYF.

Here the CDR3 DNA reads TGTGCCAGCAGCCTCACGGGCGGCCCTTATAGCAATCAGCCCCAGCATTTT. Its translation is CASSLTGGPYSNQPQHF. The chain is built from TRBV7-2 and TRBJ1-5; D call uncertain. V was trimmed by 5 bases and J by 0 bases, leaving 17 bases between them. The germline V gene has CDR1 SGHTA and CDR2 FQGNSA. This CDR3 comprises 17 residues.

The V call is TRBV4-2, the J call TRBJ2-7; TRBD2 matches 8 bases. The CDR3 has 17 residues. V dropped 1 base and J dropped 6; count of bases not matched to a gene: 14. Germline CDR1 is LGHNA and CDR2 is YNFKEQ. CDR3 nucleotide sequence: TGTGCCAGCAGCCAAGCCCGAAGGGGAGCGGGAGCTTCCGAGCAGTACTTC. Protein: CASSQARRGAGASEQYF.

V and J are TRBV4-2 and TRBJ2-3; 12 bases fit TRBD1. The CDR3 contains 16 residues. Trimming at V came to 5 bases and at J to 6 bases, leaving 9 bases not matched to a gene. CDR1 and CDR2 from the germline V gene are LGHNA and YNFKEQ. CDR3 residues: CASSCGTGGSGDTQYF. CDR3 in DNA: TGTGCCAGCAGCTGTGGGACAGGGGGCAGTGGGGATACGCAGTATTTT.

The chain employs TRBV20-1 and TRBJ2-3; D gene uncertain. Trimming removed 6 bases at V and 0 bases at J, with 16 bases between. Germline CDR1 DFQATT, CDR2 SNEGSKA (reference sequence). The CDR3 has 15 amino acids. Here the CDR3 DNA reads TGCAGTGCCGGGCCTCCCGTTGCTAGCACAGATACGCAGTATTTT. Protein: CSAGPPVASTDTQYF.

This chain joins TRBV12-3 or TRBV12-4 and TRBJ2-7; unclear D gene. Between the trimmed V and J ends, which lost 5 bases and 0 bases, there was a span of 11 bases. This CDR3 region has 14 residues. CDR3 region: CASSKSSSSYEQYF. In nucleotides, the CDR3 is TGTGCCAGCAGTAAGTCTTCCTCCTCCTACGAGCAGTACTTC.